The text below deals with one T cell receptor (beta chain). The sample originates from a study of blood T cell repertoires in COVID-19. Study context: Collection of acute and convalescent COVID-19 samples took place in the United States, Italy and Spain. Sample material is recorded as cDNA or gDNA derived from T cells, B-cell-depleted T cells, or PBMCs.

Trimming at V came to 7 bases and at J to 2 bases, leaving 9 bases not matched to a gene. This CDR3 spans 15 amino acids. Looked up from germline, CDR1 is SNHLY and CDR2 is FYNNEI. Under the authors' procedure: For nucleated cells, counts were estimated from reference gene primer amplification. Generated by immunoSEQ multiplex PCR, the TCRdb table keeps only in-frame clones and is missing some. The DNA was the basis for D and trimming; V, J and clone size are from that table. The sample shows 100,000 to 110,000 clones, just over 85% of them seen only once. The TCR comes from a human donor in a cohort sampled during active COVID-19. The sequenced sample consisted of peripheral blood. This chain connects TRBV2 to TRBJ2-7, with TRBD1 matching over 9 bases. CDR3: CASKRDRAETYEQYF. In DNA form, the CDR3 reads TGTGCCAGCAAGCGGGACAGGGCAGAAACCTACGAGCAGTACTTC. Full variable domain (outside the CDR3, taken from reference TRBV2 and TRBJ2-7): EPEVTQTPSHQVTQMGQEVILRCVPISNHLYFYWYRQILGQKVEFLVSFYNNEISEKSEIFDDQFSVERPDGSNFTLKIRSTKLEDSAMYFCASKRDRAETYEQYFGPGTRLTVT.